One sample yielded the 5 T cell receptor beta chains listed below, sequenced in a study of graft-versus-host responses after intestinal transplantation. Which antigens these TCRs recognize remains unknown. TCRdb keeps only in-frame clones here, not all; method: immunoSEQ multiplex PCR. The sample lists around 110,000 clones; about 92% were seen once. The sequenced sample was unstimulated CD8+ T cells sorted from spleen or lymph node cells, obtained before transplant. The source of these receptors is a human donor who was the organ donor for an intestinal transplant.

The rearrangement uses TRBV5-4 and TRBJ2-1; weak D call: TRBD2 (5 bases). From germline, CDR1 is SGHNT and CDR2 YYREEE (reference sequence). Trimming cost V 3 bases and J 0 bases, with 13 bases left between them. CDR3 length equals 16 residues. CDR3: CASSSGLLSSYNEQFF. The CDR3 DNA reads TGTGCCAGCAGCTCAGGACTCTTGAGCTCCTACAATGAGCAGTTCTTC.

V is TRBV5-4 and J is TRBJ2-7; D uncertain. Trimming took off 1 base at V and 7 bases at J, with 15 bases between the two ends. The length of the CDR3 is 14 residues. Per germline, CDR1 SGHNT and CDR2 YYREEE (reference sequence). Here the CDR3 DNA reads TGTGCCAGCAGCTTGTATTTGACTCTTGGGGAGCAGTACTTC. Protein sequence: CASSLYLTLGEQYF.

The chain joins TRBV4-3 to TRBJ1-1; D unclear. Trimming removed 6 bases at V and 3 bases at J, with 11 bases between. CDR3 length equals 13 residues. Germline-derived CDR1 and CDR2 are LGHNA and YSLEER. CDR3 sequence reads: CASSNPGDTEAFF. The CDR3 DNA is TGCGCCAGCAGTAACCCCGGGGACACTGAAGCTTTCTTT.

This CDR3 reads CASSRGPVSYGYTF. The CDR3, as DNA: TGTGCCAGCAGTCGCGGCCCGGTTAGCTATGGCTACACCTTC. V and J are TRBV27 and TRBJ1-2; unclear D gene. The V end lost 5 bases, the J end lost 4 bases, and 14 bases lay between the germline ends. Germline V gene lookup returns CDR1 MNHEY and CDR2 SMNVEV (reference sequence). This CDR3 spans 14 amino acids.

V gene TRBV6-5 combines with J gene TRBJ2-1; D is unclear. Trimming shortened V by 4 bases and J by 1 base, and 8 bases separated the two germline ends. The CDR3 sequence is 14 residues long. CDR1 is MNHEY, CDR2 SVGAGI, per germline. The CDR3 sequence: CASSSLESYNEQFF. The DNA for the CDR3 is TGTGCCAGCAGTTCACTGGAGTCCTACAATGAGCAGTTCTTC.